This T cell receptor beta chain was sequenced for a study of cytomegalovirus exposure and HLA in healthy donors. The study ran its PCR with 60 Vbeta and 13 Jbeta primers. This table comes from immunoSEQ multiplex PCR, and its TCRdb copy is limited to in-frame clones, with some not included. This table holds 100,000 or so clones, about 77% found once. Germline V gene sequence: CDR1 MDHEN, CDR2 SYDVKM. Trimming removed 4 bases from V and 3 bases from J, with 10 bases in between. CDR3 length: 13 amino acids. The rearrangement joins TRBV28 to TRBJ2-7; D uncertain. The source of this sequence is a woman between 18 and 29 years old in good health and CMV-seropositive. Sequenced: PBMCs. In DNA form, the CDR3 reads TGTGCCAGCAGTTCAACTCCAAGCTACGAGCAGTACTTC. Its translation: CASSSTPSYEQYF.